One and the same sample provided the 18 T cell receptor beta chains below, sequenced in a study of neurological immune-mediated disorders. TCRdb recomputed calls from the 5' RACE reads with MiXCR, one row per CDR3 protein. The repertoire holds about 48,000 distinct CDR3 sequences, with roughly 2% as singletons. The sequenced sample was PBMCs. These receptors all stem from a woman between 40 and 55 years old with multiple sclerosis.

The chain is built from TRBV10-3 and TRBJ2-5, with D maybe TRBD1 (6 bases). The CDR3 loop spans 12 amino acids. Germline CDR1 ENHRY, CDR2 SYGVKD. Trimming stripped 2 bases from V and 5 bases from J, with 6 bases between. The CDR3 loop reads CAISETGETQYF. The CDR3 DNA is TGTGCCATCAGTGAGACAGGGGAGACCCAGTACTTC.

This clonotype has at least ten counts. The rearrangement links TRBV10-3 to TRBJ1-1, with 8 nucleotides matching TRBD1. Germline CDR1 reads ENHRY; CDR2 reads SYGVKD. The CDR3 is made up of 15 amino acids. The V gene end was trimmed by 6 bases and the J gene end by 1 base; junction bases not matched to a gene: 7. The CDR3 region has the DNA TGTGCCATCAGCTATACGACAGGGGCGAACACTGAAGCTTTCTTT. The encoded protein is CAISYTTGANTEAFF.

This clonotype was observed at least ten times. The V gene is TRBV20-1, the J gene TRBJ2-3, with 10 bases lining up with TRBD2. The CDR3 totals 16 residues. J gave up 2 bases and V 5 bases, and 10 bases lay outside the gene matches. Germline V gene sequence: CDR1 DFQATT, CDR2 SNEGSKA (reference sequence). CDR3 in amino acids: CSASAGGDLDTDTQYF. CDR3 in DNA: TGCAGTGCTTCAGCGGGGGGGGACCTCGACACAGATACGCAGTATTTT.

This clonotype was seen at least ten times. The chain combines TRBV5-1 with TRBJ2-5; 10 bases are shared with TRBD2. Looked up from germline, CDR1 is SGHRS and CDR2 is YFSETQ. This CDR3 spans 15 amino acids. With 0 bases clipped from V and 3 bases from J, the junction kept 2 bases outside the gene matches. Here the CDR3 reads CASSLGGLAKETQYF. The CDR3 coding sequence is TGCGCCAGCAGCTTGGGGGGACTAGCGAAAGAGACCCAGTACTTC.

This clonotype was observed at least ten times. The chain uses TRBV2 and TRBJ2-7; 7 positions match TRBD1. Germline V gene data show CDR1 as SNHLY and CDR2 as FYNNEI. The CDR3 runs 14 residues. The V gene end was trimmed by 11 bases and the J gene end by 2 bases; junction bases not matched to a gene: 12. The CDR3 coding sequence is TGTGCCGGGACCCGGGACAGTACAACCTACGAGCAGTACTTC. Its translation is CAGTRDSTTYEQYF. The full variable domain, its missing parts supplied by reference TRBV2 and TRBJ2-7, is EPEVTQTPSHQVTQMGQEVILRCVPISNHLYFYWYRQILGQKVEFLVSFYNNEISEKSEIFDDQFSVERPDGSNFTLKIRSTKLEDSAMYFCAGTRDSTTYEQYFGPGTRLTVT.

This clonotype was recorded many times. The V call is TRBV7-9, the J call TRBJ2-3, with D perhaps matching TRBD2 (5 bases). CDR3 length: 14 residues. V was trimmed by 6 bases and J by 1 base, leaving 11 bases between them. CDR1 and CDR2 (germline): SEHNR, FQNEAQ (reference sequence). The CDR3 coding sequence is TGTGCCAGCAGGGGAGCTCTGGGCACAGATACGCAGTATTTT. Translated: CASRGALGTDTQYF.

This clonotype was counted ten times or more. V gene TRBV3-1 combines with J gene TRBJ1-2; 9 nucleotides line up with TRBD1. This CDR3 has 16 amino acids. The germline V gene encodes CDR1 LGHDT and CDR2 YNNKEL (reference sequence). Germline trimming cut 4 bases from V and 3 bases from J; bases unmatched to any gene: 9. The CDR3 region has the DNA TGTGCCAGCAGCCCTCTGAGGACAGGGGTTGACTATGGCTACACCTTC. It specifies CASSPLRTGVDYGYTF.

Ten or more counts support this clonotype. The rearrangement links TRBV20-1 to TRBJ2-4; D is uncertain. Germline CDR1 DFQATT, CDR2 SNEGSKA (reference sequence). Trimming took 3 bases from V and 0 from J, leaving 9 bases between them. The CDR3 totals 14 residues. CDR3 DNA: TGCAGTGCTAGCGGTGCCCTAGCCAAAAACATTCAGTACTTC. Protein product: CSASGALAKNIQYF.

This clonotype was picked up many times. The chain carries TRBV5-5 and TRBJ2-3; no firm D call. V lost 0 bases, J lost 6 bases, and 8 bases lay in between. There are 13 residues in the CDR3. The germline V gene encodes CDR1 SGHKS and CDR2 YYEKEE (reference sequence). The DNA for the CDR3 is TGTGCCAGCAGCTTGGGGGGTGCGGATACGCAGTATTTT. Its protein is CASSLGGADTQYF.

This clonotype was recorded at least ten times. This chain joins TRBV7-2 and TRBJ2-3; 8 bases are shared with TRBD2. Germline-derived CDR1 and CDR2 are SGHTA and FQGNSA. Trimming removed 5 bases from V and 2 bases from J; junction bases left unmatched: 6. This CDR3 contains 15 residues. CDR3 region: CASSPKAGVTDTQYF. CDR3 nucleotide sequence: TGTGCCAGCAGCCCAAAAGCGGGGGTCACAGATACGCAGTATTTT.

This clonotype was recorded at least ten times. The chain recombines TRBV20-1 with TRBJ1-1; the D is unclear. Trimming removed 1 base at V and 4 bases at J, with 10 bases between. The CDR3 length is 13 residues. Germline-derived CDR1 and CDR2 are DFQATT and SNEGSKA (reference sequence). The CDR3 DNA follows: TGCAGTGCTAGAGGACCGCCACGCACTGAAGCTTTCTTT. Its translation: CSARGPPRTEAFF.

This clonotype was observed at least ten times. V is TRBV5-4 and J is TRBJ1-1; 7 nucleotides line up with TRBD1. The germline gives CDR1 SGHNT, CDR2 YYREEE (reference sequence). The J segment lost 4 bases and the V segment lost 4 bases, leaving 7 bases of the junction unmatched. The CDR3 has 14 amino acids. For the CDR3, the DNA is TGTGCCAGCAGCAGTCAACAGGGGCGCACTGAAGCTTTCTTT. This translates into CASSSQQGRTEAFF.

This clonotype appeared many times. The CDR3 loop reads CASTHPRQGATEAFF. The CDR3 region has the DNA TGTGCCAGCACCCACCCGCGACAGGGGGCGACTGAAGCTTTCTTT. V and J are TRBV6-6 and TRBJ1-1; 10 nucleotides line up with TRBD1. V lost 7 bases and J lost 5; bases outside the gene matches: 10. There are 15 residues in the CDR3. Germline loops: CDR1 MNHNY, CDR2 SVGAGI (reference sequence).

The sample holds many counts of this clonotype. The V gene is TRBV3-1, the J gene TRBJ1-2, with unresolved D. Germline values: CDR1 LGHDT, CDR2 YNNKEL (reference sequence). Trimming removed 0 bases at V and 1 base at J, with 9 bases between. The CDR3 contains 15 residues. The CDR3 loop reads CASSQEAGDNYGYTF. In DNA, the CDR3 is TGTGCCAGCAGCCAAGAGGCTGGAGATAACTATGGCTACACCTTC. Full variable domain (outside the CDR3, taken from reference TRBV3-1 and TRBJ1-2): DTAVSQTPKYLVTQMGNDKSIKCEQNLGHDTMYWYKQDSKKFLKIMFSYNNKELIINETVPNRFSPKSPDKAHLNLHINSLELGDSAVYFCASSQEAGDNYGYTFGSGTRLTVV.

This clonotype was picked up many times. The chain combines TRBV5-1 with TRBJ1-1; 7 nucleotides match TRBD1. The J segment lost 3 bases and the V segment lost 2 bases, leaving 1 base of the junction unmatched. CDR3 size: 13 residues. CDR1 and CDR2 (germline): SGHRS, YFSETQ. Written as DNA, the CDR3 is TGCGCCAGCAGCTTTACAGGGGACACTGAAGCTTTCTTT. It encodes CASSFTGDTEAFF.

This clonotype was detected many times. The chain recombines TRBV7-3 with TRBJ2-5, with D possibly matching TRBD2 (5 bases). This CDR3 is built from 13 residues. Germline V lookup: CDR1 SGHTA, CDR2 FQGTGA. Trimming shortened V by 5 bases and J by 5 bases, and 12 bases separated the two germline ends. The CDR3 DNA is TGTGCCAGCAGCATGACTATGACCGAGACCCAGTACTTC. It is translated as CASSMTMTETQYF.

This clonotype was seen ten or more times. The chain employs TRBV5-1 and TRBJ2-7; 9 bases agree with TRBD1. The CDR3 has 14 amino acids. The germline V gene has CDR1 SGHRS and CDR2 YFSETQ. J was trimmed by 2 bases and V by 4 bases; bases with no gene match: 4. The DNA of the CDR3 is TGCGCCAGCAGCGCCCGGGACAGGGCCTACGAGCAGTACTTC. This gives the protein CASSARDRAYEQYF.

This clonotype was seen ten or more times. The chain links TRBV20-1 to TRBJ2-7; 11 bases fit TRBD1. From germline, CDR1 is DFQATT and CDR2 SNEGSKA (reference sequence). The CDR3 runs 13 residues. V shed 6 bases, J shed 3 bases, and the junction held 4 bases outside the gene matches. In DNA, the CDR3 is TGCAGTGCCGGGGACAGGGGGGACTACGAGCAGTACTTC. The encoded protein is CSAGDRGDYEQYF.